The sequence of this TCR beta chain was determined in a study of blood T cell repertoires in COVID-19 (dated by TCRdb to 2018 to 2021). At the level of the whole study: The collaborator samples originated in the United States, Italy and Spain and spanned the acute and convalescent phases of COVID-19. Samples came from the ongoing ImmuneRACE study (first 160 participants) plus 1,254 subjects from 6 global collaborators. A de-identified subject ID, COVID-19 status, age in years and sex were almost always included in the sample metadata. Deeply sampled blood TCRbeta repertoires from subjects exposed to, actively infected with, or recovered from COVID-19 were included in the dataset. The prospective study material was composed of cDNA or gDNA derived from T cells, B-cell-depleted T cells, or PBMCs. Where available, HLA class I and class II types were taken from metadata supplied by the sample provider and were not determined by assay-based typing. A freely available public database, intended as a resource for researchers studying the immune response to SARS-CoV-2, is where the repertoires were released. What the work shows at the level of the full study, not this receptor alone: Clinical and demographic metadata were provided uncurated, with the amount varying by source and participant.

This clone was observed once. This receptor's antigen is unknown. Base qualities are missing; no much larger clone stands one base away. The CDR3, cysteine through phenylalanine, is 14 amino acids long. The sequence is cut down to CDR3 DNA, 42 bases in frame from base 1. At the junction V is shortened by 5 bases and J by 1 base, with 11 bases in between. CDR1 and CDR2 were assigned from the germline V gene as SGHTA and FQGNSA. At one collaborating source in Seattle, patients were enrolled during active infection and were followed longitudinally through the course of disease. Collaborating institutions collected whole blood in K2EDTA tubes following their own protocols. Collaborator samples were shipped for TCRbeta analysis as frozen whole blood, isolated PBMCs, or DNA extracted from either sample type. TCRbeta CDR3 regions were amplified from genomic DNA by means of the immunoSEQ Assay, a bias-controlled multiplex PCR. The study's processing was this. Within the assay, amplification of reference gene primers was used to estimate how many nucleated cells each sample contained. To quantify the absolute abundance of each unique TCRbeta CDR3 rearrangement, sequence reads were collapsed and filtered. Productive Simpson clonality was computed per sample as the square root of Simpson's diversity index over productive rearrangements. As stored in TCRdb, this immuneACCESS dataset retains in-frame rearrangements with V and J assigned. A fraction of the clones does not appear; measured against another copy, unresolved V genes explain less than half of the discrepancy, and the remainder lacks a known reason. The DNA was the basis for D and trimming; V, J and clone size are from that table. Recorded for this sample are about 160,000 clones; about 90% of them occurred a single time. The biggest ten clones account for 4.5% to 5% of the sample.

The sequence was collected from a man aged 25-40 years with COVID-19, enrolled during active disease. The chain links TRBV7-2 with TRBJ1-1, with TRBD1 as a weak D call on 6 bases. The sample consisted of peripheral blood. Here is the DNA: TGTGCCAGCAGCCCCAGGGGCCAGAACACTGAAGCTTTCTTT. Its protein is CASSPRGQNTEAFF. The entire variable domain, with the stretches around the CDR3 drawn from the reference TRBV7-2 and TRBJ1-1 proteins, is GAGVSQSPSNKVTEKGKDVELRCDPISGHTALYWYRQSLGQGLEFLIYFQGNSAPDKSGLPSDRFSAERTGGSVSTLTIQRTQQEDSAVYLCASSPRGQNTEAFFGQGTRLTVV.